The 22 T cell receptor beta chains in this list originate from one sample, sequenced in a study of CD8 T cells in ankylosing spondylitis. One entry per CDR3 protein results from TCRdb running MiXCR on the 5' RACE reads. The sample has just under 350,000 distinct CDR3 sequences, around 15% seen once. Sequencing was done on a sample of blood, either unsorted or a sorted T cell fraction (not recorded which). Receptor source: a male donor with ankylosing spondylitis or in good health (not recorded which).

This clonotype was seen many times. V gene TRBV29-1 combines with J gene TRBJ1-1; D unresolved. Per germline, CDR1 SQVTM and CDR2 ANQGSEA. Trimming took 2 bases from V and 1 from J, leaving 11 bases between them. The CDR3 extends over 14 amino acids. DNA of the CDR3: TGCAGCGTTGAAAAAAACAGACCGAACACTGAAGCTTTCTTT. Protein sequence: CSVEKNRPNTEAFF.

Note on this clonotype: The junction does not match germline at one end; this may be a read error. The CDR3 sequence: CGSSLRQGPYEQYF. CDR3 bases: TGTGGCAGCAGTTTAAGGCAGGGGCCCTACGAGCAGTACTTC. The gene calls are TRBV12-3 or TRBV12-4 and TRBJ2-7, with a tentative D call TRBD1 (6 bases). The CDR3 contains 14 residues.

This clonotype was counted between two and nine times. This sequence joins TRBV20-1 and TRBJ2-6, with TRBD2 as a possible D gene (6 bases). Trimming shortened V by 1 base and J by 3 bases, and 10 bases separated the two germline ends. This CDR3 contains 15 residues. Germline CDR1 reads DFQATT; CDR2 reads SNEGSKA (reference sequence). In DNA form, the CDR3 reads TGCAGTGCTAGAGGAGGAGGGAGTGGGGCCAACGTCCTGACTTTC. Its protein product is CSARGGGSGANVLTF.

This chain uses TRBV20-1 with TRBJ1-1; a possible D gene is TRBD1 (5 bases). CDR1 and CDR2 (germline): DFQATT, SNEGSKA (reference sequence). The CDR3 consists of 13 residues. V was clipped by 8 bases and J by 4 bases, with 17 bases between them. The CDR3 DNA reads TGCAGTCTGTGGAAAAGAGGGGCCACTGAAGCTTTCTTT. Its translation: CSLWKRGATEAFF.

This sequence joins TRBV29-1 and TRBJ2-5, with 9 positions matching TRBD2. The CDR3 is 15 amino acids. Germline CDR1 SQVTM, CDR2 ANQGSEA. V was clipped by 4 bases and J by 5 bases; unmatched bases: 11. The CDR3 sequence: CSVVPRGGRRETQYF. DNA of the CDR3: TGCAGCGTTGTTCCGCGGGGGGGCCGACGGGAGACCCAGTACTTC. Based on the CDR3 plus reference TRBV29-1 and TRBJ2-5, the full variable domain is SAVISQKPSRDICQRGTSLTIQCQVDSQVTMMFWYRQQPGQSLTLIATANQGSEATYESGFVIDKFPISRPNLTFSTLTVSNMSPEDSSIYLCSVVPRGGRRETQYFGPGTRLLVL.

The CDR3 nucleotides are TGCAGCGTTGATAAGGGAGACAATGAGCAGTTCTTC. It yields the protein CSVDKGDNEQFF. The chain has TRBV29-1 and TRBJ2-1, with a possible D match to TRBD2 (5 bases). The length of the CDR3 is 12 residues. Germline CDR1 SQVTM, CDR2 ANQGSEA. V was clipped by 3 bases and J by 5 bases, with 8 bases between them.

The chain joins TRBV20-1 to TRBJ2-3; tentative D call: TRBD2 (5 bases). The CDR3 is made up of 13 amino acids. V was shortened by 6 bases and J by 6 bases, with 16 bases between the two germline ends. Germline lookup yields CDR1 DFQATT and CDR2 SNEGSKA (reference sequence). The CDR3 reads CSAPTRGVDTQYF. The CDR3 coding sequence is TGCAGTGCGCCGACACGGGGAGTGGATACGCAGTATTTT.

In this sample, this clonotype turned up many times. The rearrangement uses TRBV7-2 and TRBJ1-2; TRBD1 agrees at 9 bases. The CDR3 extends over 15 amino acids. Germline V gives CDR1 SGHTA, CDR2 FQGNSA. With 1 base clipped from V and 4 bases from J, the junction kept 4 bases outside the gene matches. Written as DNA, the CDR3 is TGTGCCAGCAGCTTAGGGGGACAGGGAACCTATGGCTACACCTTC. This sequence encodes CASSLGGQGTYGYTF.

A few counts support this clonotype. The J gene is TRBJ1-3, the V gene TRBV20-1, with TRBD1 as a possible D gene (6 bases). Germline V gene sequence: CDR1 DFQATT, CDR2 SNEGSKA (reference sequence). The CDR3 covers 13 residues. Trimming shortened V by 4 bases and J by 2 bases, and 9 bases separated the two germline ends. The DNA of the CDR3 is TGCAGTGCTAAGACAGGCCCTGGAAACACCATATATTTT. This sequence encodes CSAKTGPGNTIYF.

The chain has TRBV6-5 and TRBJ1-3; D possibly corresponds to TRBD1 (5 bases). The V gene lost 0 bases and the J gene lost 2 bases, with 20 bases spanning the gap. Germline loops: CDR1 MNHEY, CDR2 SVGAGI. The CDR3 is made up of 19 amino acids. The CDR3 is CASSYSIGAGKSAGNTIYF. Written as DNA, the CDR3 is TGTGCCAGCAGTTACTCGATCGGGGCAGGGAAGAGCGCTGGAAACACCATATATTTT.

In this sample, this clonotype turned up many times. The chain has TRBV10-2 and TRBJ1-3, with D unresolved. Trimming shortened V by 6 bases and J by 0 bases, and 6 bases separated the two germline ends. The CDR3 runs 13 residues. The germline V gene has CDR1 WSHSY and CDR2 SAAADI. Here the CDR3 DNA reads TGCGCCAGCAGGCCCGGCTCTGGAAACACCATATATTTT. Amino acids: CASRPGSGNTIYF.

In this sample, this clonotype turned up many times. The chain uses TRBV11-2 and TRBJ2-5, with 7 bases fitting TRBD2. The CDR3 sequence is 15 residues long. Looked up from germline, CDR1 is SGHAT and CDR2 is FQNNGV. The V and J ends lost 11 bases and 1 base, in that order; junction bases with no gene match: 13. CDR3: CASQSLSGLQETQYF. For the CDR3, the DNA is TGTGCCTCTCAATCCCTTAGCGGGCTCCAAGAGACCCAGTACTTC. The full variable domain, completed using reference TRBV11-2 and TRBJ2-5, is EAGVAQSPRYKIIEKRQSVAFWCNPISGHATLYWYQQILGQGPKLLIQFQNNGVVDDSQLPKDRFSAERLKGVDSTLKIQPAKLEDSAVYLCASQSLSGLQETQYFGPGTRLLVL.

V and J are TRBV5-1 and TRBJ2-1; D perhaps matches TRBD2 (7 bases). This CDR3 is 12 amino acids long. In germline, CDR1 is SGHRS, CDR2 YFSETQ. V lost 2 bases, J lost 10 bases, and 10 bases lay in between. The DNA of the CDR3 is TGCGCCAGCAGCTTACAGGGAGGGGAGCAGTTCTTC. This gives the protein CASSLQGGEQFF.

There are many counts of this clonotype. As DNA, the CDR3 is TGCAGCGTTGGGACTAGCGGCACCGGGGAGCTGTTTTTT. Protein: CSVGTSGTGELFF. The rearrangement links TRBV29-1 to TRBJ2-2, with 10 positions matching TRBD2. The germline V gene encodes CDR1 SQVTM and CDR2 ANQGSEA. The trim removed 4 bases at V and 4 bases at J, leaving 0 bases unmatched. This CDR3 region has 13 residues.

Only a few counts were recorded for this clonotype. This sequence joins TRBV5-1 and TRBJ1-3, with TRBD1 matching 7 bases. The CDR3 consists of 13 residues. J lost 6 bases, V lost 7 bases, and 7 bases had no gene match. Germline V gene data show CDR1 as SGHRS and CDR2 as YFSETQ. The CDR3 is CASRPGTENTIYF. The DNA of the CDR3 is TGCGCCAGCCGACCCGGGACAGAAAACACCATATATTTT. Full variable domain (missing parts from reference TRBV5-1 and TRBJ1-3): KAGVTQTPRYLIKTRGQQVTLSCSPISGHRSVSWYQQTPGQGLQFLFEYFSETQRNKGNFPGRFSGRQFSNSRSEMNVSTLELGDSALYLCASRPGTENTIYFGEGSWLTVV.

The gene calls are TRBV5-1 and TRBJ2-3; D may be TRBD2 (6 bases). This CDR3 has 16 residues. Germline CDR1 reads SGHRS; CDR2 reads YFSETQ. V shed 2 bases and J shed 3 bases, with 16 bases lying between them. CDR3 sequence: CASSFNDGGSTDTQYF. The DNA for the CDR3 is TGCGCCAGCAGCTTTAATGACGGAGGGAGTACAGATACGCAGTATTTT.

The gene calls are TRBV11-2 and TRBJ2-2; D is tentatively TRBD1 or TRBD2 (6 bases each). Between the trimmed V and J ends, which lost 5 bases and 6 bases, there was a span of 13 bases. Germline V gene lookup returns CDR1 SGHAT and CDR2 FQNNGV. The CDR3 is 14 residues long. The CDR3, as DNA: TGTGCCAGCAGCCCCCTTCGGGGGCCCGGGGAGCTGTTTTTT. Translating it yields CASSPLRGPGELFF.

This chain links TRBV3-1 with TRBJ1-1; D call uncertain. The length of the CDR3 is 12 residues. CDR1 LGHDT and CDR2 YNNKEL come from the germline V gene (reference sequence). Trimming stripped 0 bases from V and 3 bases from J, with 2 bases between. CDR3 region: CASSQDYTEAFF. CDR3 DNA sequence: TGTGCCAGCAGCCAAGATTACACTGAAGCTTTCTTT.

CDR3 loop: CASSTRPHNEQFF. CDR3 in DNA: TGTGCCAGCAGCACGCGACCCCACAATGAGCAGTTCTTC. The rearrangement uses TRBV7-2 and TRBJ2-1; D not resolved. The CDR3 totals 13 residues. Germline loops: CDR1 SGHTA, CDR2 FQGNSA. The V end was cut by 5 bases, the J end by 5 bases, with 10 bases between.

The chain joins TRBV20-1 to TRBJ2-3; maybe TRBD2 (6 bases). Germline CDR1 and CDR2: DFQATT and SNEGSKA (reference sequence). With 6 bases removed from V and 1 base from J, the gap between germline ends came to 23 bases. The CDR3 spans 17 residues. CDR3 nucleotide sequence: TGCAGTGCCCACTTAATAGGATCGGGCGGGGGCACAGATACGCAGTATTTT. It encodes CSAHLIGSGGGTDTQYF.

The chain is built from TRBV11-2 and TRBJ2-7, with 7 positions matching TRBD1. This CDR3 has 15 residues. The junction had 9 bases not matched to a gene; V was cut back by 4 bases and J by 3 bases. Germline V gives CDR1 SGHAT, CDR2 FQNNGV. CDR3 amino acids: CASSYRVWDSYEQYF. DNA of the CDR3: TGTGCCAGCAGCTACCGGGTATGGGACAGCTACGAGCAGTACTTC.

This clonotype was seen only a few times. This chain joins TRBV7-2 and TRBJ1-1; D is ambiguous. The germline V and J ends were trimmed by 5 bases and 9 bases, with 16 bases remaining between them. CDR1 SGHTA and CDR2 FQGNSA come from the germline V gene. This CDR3 region has 13 residues. The CDR3 nucleotides read TGTGCCAGCAGCGGCGAACAGAGGGTGAAAGCTTTCTTT. Its protein product is CASSGEQRVKAFF.